This passage covers 11 T cell receptor beta chains from one sample sequenced in a study of blood T cell repertoires in COVID-19. This table comes from immunoSEQ multiplex PCR, and its TCRdb copy is limited to in-frame clones, with some not included. The sample yields more than 85,000 clones, approximately 90% seen once. The sequenced sample consisted of peripheral blood. The receptors come from a man in his 60s with acute or convalescent COVID-19.

The chain combines TRBV10-2 with TRBJ1-2; a possible D gene is TRBD1 (5 bases). Germline CDR1 is WSHSY and CDR2 is SAAADI. The CDR3 is 13 residues long. The V gene lost 2 bases and the J gene lost 7 bases, with 11 bases spanning the gap. The CDR3 region has the DNA TGCGCCAGCAGTGAGGGGCAGGGTAGTGGCTACACCTTC. It is translated as CASSEGQGSGYTF.

V usage is TRBV9 and J usage is TRBJ2-5, with a weak D call TRBD1 (5 bases). CDR3 length: 13 residues. Trimming removed 0 bases at V and 4 bases at J, with 7 bases between. The germline V gene encodes CDR1 SGDLS and CDR2 YYNGEE. As DNA, the CDR3 is TGTGCCAGCAGCGTAGGGCAGGGAGAGACCCAGTACTTC. Residues: CASSVGQGETQYF.

The chain carries TRBV15 and TRBJ1-4; D might be TRBD1 (5 bases). This CDR3 has 14 amino acids. V lost 0 bases, J lost 3 bases, and 5 bases lay in between. Germline V gene sequence: CDR1 LNHNV, CDR2 YYDKDF (reference sequence). The CDR3 DNA sequence: TGTGCCACCAGCAGAGACAGGGCTAATGAAAAACTGTTTTTT. This sequence encodes CATSRDRANEKLFF.

The chain has TRBV27 and TRBJ1-2; 9 nucleotides agree with TRBD1. The germline gives CDR1 MNHEY, CDR2 SMNVEV (reference sequence). V shed 6 bases and J 2 bases; nucleotides not matched to a gene: 10. The CDR3 is made up of 16 amino acids. CDR3 DNA sequence: TGTGCCAGCAGCCTTTCGAGACAGGGGGTGAACTATGGCTACACCTTC. Protein product: CASSLSRQGVNYGYTF.

The rearrangement uses TRBV18 and TRBJ2-5; weak D call: TRBD1 (6 bases). V was trimmed by 3 bases and J by 5 bases, leaving 13 bases between them. Germline V gene data show CDR1 as KGHSH and CDR2 as LQKENI. The length of the CDR3 is 14 residues. In nucleotides, the CDR3 is TGTGCCAGCTCACCTCAGGGGCGCCCCGAGACCCAGTACTTC. This sequence encodes CASSPQGRPETQYF.

The J gene is TRBJ2-1, the V gene TRBV29-1, with 8 bases identical to TRBD2. CDR1 is SQVTM, CDR2 ANQGSEA, per germline. The CDR3 is 14 amino acids. Germline trimming cut 7 bases from V and 0 bases from J; bases unmatched to any gene: 5. This CDR3 is CSAYSGTSYNEQFF. CDR3 coding DNA: TGCAGCGCCTATAGCGGGACCTCCTACAATGAGCAGTTCTTC.

This clone was counted a single time. The DNA of the CDR3 is TGTGCCAGCAGTCCCCGGACAGGATCTTCGGGGGGGGCCCTCCACTTT. Translated, it gives CASSPRTGSSGGALHF. This chain links TRBV27 with TRBJ1-6; TRBD1 matches 7 bases. The length of the CDR3 is 16 residues. The germline CDR1 and CDR2 sequences are MNHEY and SMNVEV (reference sequence). V lost 5 bases and J lost 14; bases outside the gene matches: 18.

This clone came up a few times. This sequence joins TRBV3-1 (or the pseudogene TRBV3-2) and TRBJ2-7, with D unresolved. This CDR3 has 13 residues. The V and J ends lost 1 base and 4 bases respectively, with 8 bases between them. Germline-derived CDR1 and CDR2 are LGHDT and YNNKEL (reference sequence). The CDR3 DNA reads as TGTGCCAGCAGCCAAGTTGACTTTTACGAGCAGTACTTC. Encoded protein: CASSQVDFYEQYF.

CDR3 sequence: CASSYGLGRETQYF. The CDR3 DNA reads as TGTGCCAGCAGTTACGGGTTGGGGCGGGAGACGCAGTATTTT. J is TRBJ2-3 and V is TRBV6-5; 7 bases match TRBD2. The germline V gene encodes CDR1 MNHEY and CDR2 SVGAGI. This CDR3 comprises 14 residues. The V and J ends lost 2 bases and 9 bases, in that order; junction bases with no gene match: 8.

This clone appeared once. The chain has TRBV28 and TRBJ1-2; D unclear. The CDR3 sequence is 14 residues long. Germline CDR1 MDHEN, CDR2 SYDVKM. Trimming cost V 4 bases and J 3 bases, with 12 bases left between them. The CDR3 DNA follows: TGTGCCAGCAGTTCCCCGGGAGCCCACTATGGCTACACCTTC. This sequence encodes CASSSPGAHYGYTF.

This chain joins TRBV24-1 and TRBJ1-5; tentatively, D is TRBD1 (6 bases). Trimming removed 5 bases at V and 6 bases at J, with 13 bases between. The CDR3 sequence is 14 residues long. Per germline, CDR1 KGHDR and CDR2 SFDVKD. CDR3 residues: CATSARQGTQPQHF. The CDR3 DNA follows: TGTGCCACCAGTGCCCGCCAGGGGACTCAGCCCCAGCATTTT.